This TCR beta chain appears in the sequencing data of a study of T cell repertoires in cytomegalovirus infection. Study details: Carrying CMV and the relevant HLA type showed in public TCR beta signatures.

Germline V gene sequence: CDR1 LNHDA, CDR2 SQIVND (reference sequence). Trimming stripped 0 bases from V and 0 bases from J, with 19 bases between. CDR3 length: 19 amino acids. TCRdb processed the reads anew with MiXCR; each CDR3 protein has one entry. Of about 330,000 distinct CDR3 sequences detected, 9.5% appear once; the ten largest clones hold over 3.5%. General study findings and limits: People with CMV and the relevant HLA were identified by cumulative public TCR beta family frequency. The ex vivo response was dominated by HLA-C-restricted CMV-specific TCR beta clonotypes.

A remark on this clonotype: No antigen is known for it.

This clonotype was sampled from a human donor in good health (CMV status not recorded). Some clones in this sample may be carry-over from other donors' samples. This chain uses TRBV19 with TRBJ2-3; no clear D gene. Sequencing used PBMCs. The CDR3 DNA follows: TGTGCCAGTAGTATAGATAGGATTGTGGGCGGAAGCAGCACAGATACGCAGTATTTT. Amino acids: CASSIDRIVGGSSTDTQYF.